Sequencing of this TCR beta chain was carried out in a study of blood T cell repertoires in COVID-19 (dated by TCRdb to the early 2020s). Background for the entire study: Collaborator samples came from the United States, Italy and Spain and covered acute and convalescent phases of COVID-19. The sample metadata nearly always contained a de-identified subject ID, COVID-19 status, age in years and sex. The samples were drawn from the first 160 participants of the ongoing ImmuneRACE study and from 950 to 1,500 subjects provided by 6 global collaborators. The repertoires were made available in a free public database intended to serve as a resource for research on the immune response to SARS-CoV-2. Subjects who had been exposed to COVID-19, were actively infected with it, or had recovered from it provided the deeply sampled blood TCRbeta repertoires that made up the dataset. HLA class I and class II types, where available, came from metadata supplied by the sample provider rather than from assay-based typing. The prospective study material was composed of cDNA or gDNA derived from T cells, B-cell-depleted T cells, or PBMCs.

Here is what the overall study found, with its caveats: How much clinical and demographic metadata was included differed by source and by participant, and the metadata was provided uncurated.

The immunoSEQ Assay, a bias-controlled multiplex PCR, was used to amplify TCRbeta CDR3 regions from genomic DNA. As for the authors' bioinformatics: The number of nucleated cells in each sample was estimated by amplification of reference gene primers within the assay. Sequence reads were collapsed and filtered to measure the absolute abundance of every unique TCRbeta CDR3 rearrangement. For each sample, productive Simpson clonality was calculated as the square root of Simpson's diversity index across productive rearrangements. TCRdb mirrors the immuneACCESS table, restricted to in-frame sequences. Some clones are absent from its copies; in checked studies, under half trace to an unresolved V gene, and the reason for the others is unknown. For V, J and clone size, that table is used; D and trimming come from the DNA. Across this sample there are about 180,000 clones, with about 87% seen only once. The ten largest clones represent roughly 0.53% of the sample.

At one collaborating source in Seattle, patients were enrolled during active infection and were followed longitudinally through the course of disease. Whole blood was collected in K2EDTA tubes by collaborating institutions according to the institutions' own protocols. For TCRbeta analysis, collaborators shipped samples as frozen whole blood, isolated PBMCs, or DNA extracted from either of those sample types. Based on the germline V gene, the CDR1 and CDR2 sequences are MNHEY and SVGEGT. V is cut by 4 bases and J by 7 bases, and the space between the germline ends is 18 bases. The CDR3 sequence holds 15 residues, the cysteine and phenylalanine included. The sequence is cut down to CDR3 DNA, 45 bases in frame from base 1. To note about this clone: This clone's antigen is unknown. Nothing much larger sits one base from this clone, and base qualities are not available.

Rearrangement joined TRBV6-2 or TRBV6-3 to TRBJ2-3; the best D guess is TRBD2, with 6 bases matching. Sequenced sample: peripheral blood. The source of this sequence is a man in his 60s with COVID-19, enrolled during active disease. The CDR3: CASSSRRGGANTQYF. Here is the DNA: TGTGCCAGCAGTTCCCGCCGGGGAGGTGCGAATACGCAGTATTTT.